This T cell receptor beta chain was captured in a study of control samples from healthy donors and cancer patients. Sequencing used immunoSEQ multiplex PCR; TCRdb keeps in-frame clones, though not all of them. The profile shows roughly 130,000 clones, just over 90% of them singletons. V lost 0 bases and J 9 bases, leaving 6 bases between the germline ends. Germline CDR1 GTSNPN, CDR2 SVGIG (reference sequence). The CDR3 contains 11 residues. The chain carries TRBV30 and TRBJ2-1; D is perhaps TRBD2 (6 bases). Sequencing was performed on PBMCs. This TCR was recovered from a man aged 45-60 years with head and neck cancer. The CDR3, as DNA: TGTGCCTGGAGTGTAGCGGGTGAGCAGTTCTTC. Amino acid sequence: CAWSVAGEQFF.